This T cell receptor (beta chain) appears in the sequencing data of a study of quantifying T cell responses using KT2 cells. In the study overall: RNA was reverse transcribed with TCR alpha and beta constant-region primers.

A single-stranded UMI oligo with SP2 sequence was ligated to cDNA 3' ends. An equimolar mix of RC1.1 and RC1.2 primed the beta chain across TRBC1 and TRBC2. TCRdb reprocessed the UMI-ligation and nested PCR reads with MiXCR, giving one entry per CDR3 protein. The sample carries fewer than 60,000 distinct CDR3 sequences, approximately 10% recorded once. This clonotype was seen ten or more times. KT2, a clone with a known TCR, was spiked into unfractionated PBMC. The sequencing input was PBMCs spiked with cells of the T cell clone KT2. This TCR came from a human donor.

In DNA, the CDR3 is TGTGCCAGCAGTTTTAGTTTGGATAGCAATCAGCCCCAGCATTTT. Its translation is CASSFSLDSNQPQHF. The genes are TRBV12-3 or TRBV12-4 and TRBJ1-5; the D is unclear. This CDR3 is 15 amino acids long. The V end lost 3 bases, the J end lost 0 bases, and 9 bases lay between the germline ends.